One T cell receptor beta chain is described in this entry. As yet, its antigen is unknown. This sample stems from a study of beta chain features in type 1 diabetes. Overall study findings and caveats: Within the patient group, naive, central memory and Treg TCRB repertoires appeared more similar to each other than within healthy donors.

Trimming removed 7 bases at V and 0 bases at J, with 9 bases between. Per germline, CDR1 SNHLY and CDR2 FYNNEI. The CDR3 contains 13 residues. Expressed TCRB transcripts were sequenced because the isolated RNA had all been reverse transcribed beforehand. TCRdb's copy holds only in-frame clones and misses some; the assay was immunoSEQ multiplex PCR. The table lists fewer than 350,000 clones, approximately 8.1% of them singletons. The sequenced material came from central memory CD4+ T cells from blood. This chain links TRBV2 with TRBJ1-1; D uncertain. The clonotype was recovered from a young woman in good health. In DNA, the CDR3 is TGTGCCAGCACGGCCAGTTTGAACACTGAAGCTTTCTTT. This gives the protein CASTASLNTEAFF.